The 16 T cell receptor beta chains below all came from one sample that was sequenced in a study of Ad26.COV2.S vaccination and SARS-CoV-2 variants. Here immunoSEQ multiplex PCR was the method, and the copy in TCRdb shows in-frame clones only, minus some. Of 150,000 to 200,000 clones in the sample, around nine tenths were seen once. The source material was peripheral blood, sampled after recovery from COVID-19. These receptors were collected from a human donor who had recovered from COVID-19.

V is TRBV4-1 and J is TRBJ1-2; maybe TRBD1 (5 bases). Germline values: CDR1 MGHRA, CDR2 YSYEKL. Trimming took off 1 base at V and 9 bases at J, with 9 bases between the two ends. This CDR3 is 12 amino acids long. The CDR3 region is CASSQGGESYTF. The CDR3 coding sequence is TGCGCCAGCAGCCAAGGAGGGGAAAGCTACACCTTC.

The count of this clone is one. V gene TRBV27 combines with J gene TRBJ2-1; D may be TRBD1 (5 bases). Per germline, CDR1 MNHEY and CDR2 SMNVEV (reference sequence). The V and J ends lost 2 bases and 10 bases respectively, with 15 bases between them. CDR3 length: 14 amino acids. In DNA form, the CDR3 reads TGTGCCAGCAGTTTAGTCGGCGGACATTACGAGCAGTTCTTC. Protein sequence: CASSLVGGHYEQFF.

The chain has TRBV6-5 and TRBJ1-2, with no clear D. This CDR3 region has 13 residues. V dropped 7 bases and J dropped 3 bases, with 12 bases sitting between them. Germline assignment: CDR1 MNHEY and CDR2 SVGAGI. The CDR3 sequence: CASTRQEYYGYTF. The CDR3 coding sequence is TGTGCCAGCACCCGGCAGGAATACTATGGCTACACCTTC.

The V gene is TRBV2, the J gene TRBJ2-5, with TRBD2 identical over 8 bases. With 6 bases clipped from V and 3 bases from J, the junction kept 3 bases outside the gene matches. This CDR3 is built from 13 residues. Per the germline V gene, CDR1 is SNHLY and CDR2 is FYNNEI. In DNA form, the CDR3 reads TGTGCCAGCAGCCCACTAGCGGAAGAGACCCAGTACTTC. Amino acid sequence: CASSPLAEETQYF. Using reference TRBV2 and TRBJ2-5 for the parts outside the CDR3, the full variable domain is EPEVTQTPSHQVTQMGQEVILRCVPISNHLYFYWYRQILGQKVEFLVSFYNNEISEKSEIFDDQFSVERPDGSNFTLKIRSTKLEDSAMYFCASSPLAEETQYFGPGTRLLVL.

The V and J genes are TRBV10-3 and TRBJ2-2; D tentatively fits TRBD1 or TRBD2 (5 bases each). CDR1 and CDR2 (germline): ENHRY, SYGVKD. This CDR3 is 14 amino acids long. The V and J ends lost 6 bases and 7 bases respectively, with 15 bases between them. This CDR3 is CAISPTGAGGELFF. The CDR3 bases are TGTGCCATCAGCCCGACTGGGGCGGGCGGGGAGCTGTTTTTT.

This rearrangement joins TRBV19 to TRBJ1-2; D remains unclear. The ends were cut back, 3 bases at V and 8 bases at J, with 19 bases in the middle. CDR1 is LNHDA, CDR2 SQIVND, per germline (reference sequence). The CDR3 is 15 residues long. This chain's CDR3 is CASSIFNSQSRGYTF. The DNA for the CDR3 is TGTGCCAGTAGTATCTTTAACAGCCAAAGCAGGGGCTACACCTTC.

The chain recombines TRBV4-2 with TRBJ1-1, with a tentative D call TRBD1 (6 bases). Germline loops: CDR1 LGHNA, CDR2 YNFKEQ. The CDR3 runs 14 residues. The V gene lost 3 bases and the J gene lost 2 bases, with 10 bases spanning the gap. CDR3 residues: CASSHLTGNTEAFF. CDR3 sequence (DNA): TGTGCCAGCAGCCACTTGACAGGAAACACTGAAGCTTTCTTT.

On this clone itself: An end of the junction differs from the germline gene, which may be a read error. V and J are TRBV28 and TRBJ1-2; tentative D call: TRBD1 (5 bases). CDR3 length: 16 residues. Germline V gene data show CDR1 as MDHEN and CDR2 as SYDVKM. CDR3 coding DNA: TGTGCCAGCAGTTGTCTGGGGGACCTCTTGAACTGTGGCTACACCTTC. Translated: CASSCLGDLLNCGYTF.

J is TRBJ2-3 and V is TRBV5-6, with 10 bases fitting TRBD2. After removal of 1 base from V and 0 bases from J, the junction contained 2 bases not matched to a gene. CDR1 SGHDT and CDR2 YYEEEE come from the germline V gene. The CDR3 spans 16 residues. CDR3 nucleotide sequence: TGTGCCAGCAGCTTGCTAGCGGGGGCTAGCACAGATACGCAGTATTTT. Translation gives CASSLLAGASTDTQYF.

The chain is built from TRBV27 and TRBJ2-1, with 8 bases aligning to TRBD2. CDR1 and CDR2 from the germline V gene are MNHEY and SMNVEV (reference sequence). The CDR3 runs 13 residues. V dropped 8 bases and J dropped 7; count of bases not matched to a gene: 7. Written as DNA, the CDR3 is TGTGCCAGCTCGGTTAGCGGGATGAATGAGCAGTTCTTC. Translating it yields CASSVSGMNEQFF.

As DNA, the CDR3 is TGCGCCAGCAGCTCCCTAGACGGGGGGAATACTTGGTACCAAGAGACCCAGTACTTC. The encoded protein is CASSSLDGGNTWYQETQYF. V usage is TRBV5-1 and J usage is TRBJ2-5; TRBD2 matches 7 bases. Germline values: CDR1 SGHRS, CDR2 YFSETQ. CDR3 length: 19 residues. Trimming cost V 3 bases and J 0 bases; bases outside gene matches: 17.

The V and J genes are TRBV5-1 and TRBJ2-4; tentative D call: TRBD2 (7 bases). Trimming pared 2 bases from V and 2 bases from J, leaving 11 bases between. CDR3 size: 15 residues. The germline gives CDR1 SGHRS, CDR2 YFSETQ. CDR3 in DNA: TGCGCCAGCAGCTTAGAGGGGGGGACCAAAAACATTCAGTACTTC. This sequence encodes CASSLEGGTKNIQYF.

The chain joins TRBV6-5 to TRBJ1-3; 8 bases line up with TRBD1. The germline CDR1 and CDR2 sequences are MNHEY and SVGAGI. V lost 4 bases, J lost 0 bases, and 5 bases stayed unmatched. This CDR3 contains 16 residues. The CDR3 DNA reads TGTGCCAGCAGTTTATCCGGGACAGGCTCTGGAAACACCATATATTTT. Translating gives CASSLSGTGSGNTIYF.

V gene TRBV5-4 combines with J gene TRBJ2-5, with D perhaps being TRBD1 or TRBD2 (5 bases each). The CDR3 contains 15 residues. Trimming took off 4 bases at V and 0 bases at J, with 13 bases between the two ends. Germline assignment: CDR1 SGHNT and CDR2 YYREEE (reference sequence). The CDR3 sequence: CASSIPGPNQETQYF. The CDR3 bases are TGTGCCAGCAGCATACCGGGACCCAACCAAGAGACCCAGTACTTC.

Written as DNA, the CDR3 is TGTGCCAGCAGTTACATGACTAGCGGGGTTTTAGAGACCCAGTACTTC. Translated: CASSYMTSGVLETQYF. The chain employs TRBV21-1 and TRBJ2-5; the D call in the table, TRBD2, was not verified against the DNA. TRBV21-1 is a documented pseudogene. The CDR3 spans 16 residues.

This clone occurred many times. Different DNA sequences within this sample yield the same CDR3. The CDR3 is CASSLDSSGNTIYF. The CDR3 coding sequence is TGCGCCAGCAGCTTGGACAGCTCTGGAAACACCATATATTTT. The J gene is TRBJ1-3, the V gene TRBV5-1; D unresolved. Germline V CDR1 and CDR2: SGHRS, YFSETQ. Deletions cut 0 bases from V and 0 bases from J, with 4 bases between. There are 14 residues in the CDR3.